Sequencing of this T cell receptor (beta chain) was carried out in a study of T cells in women clearing cervical HPV infection. Study results and limitations: TRBV6-7 abundance was lower in cases than controls (around 0.11% versus 0.15%).

The junction had 4 bases not matched to a gene; V was cut back by 4 bases and J by 4 bases. The V gene's germline CDR1 is MNHEY and CDR2 SMNVEV (reference sequence). The CDR3 covers 14 residues. Each participant carried one incident cervical HPV16 infection only. About this clone itself: What it binds is not known. The read comes to an end 3 residues before the CDR3 does, leaving the germline J gene to fill in the end.

Method: immunoSEQ multiplex PCR; TCRdb's copy keeps in-frame clones and lacks some. This specimen shows 35,000 to 45,000 clones; the ten leading clones hold about 5.8%. The sample consisted of blood buffy coat. This sequence originates from a woman aged 18 to 75 with a cervical HPV16 infection that either progressed to CIN3+ or cleared (not recorded which). This chain connects TRBV27 to TRBJ1-2, with 9 bases aligning to TRBD1. Incomplete CDR3 DNA: TGTGCCAGCAGTTCAGACAGGGGGATCTATGGC. Its protein product is CASSSDRGIYG. The CDR3, in full, reads CASSSDRGIYGYTF.